This T cell receptor beta chain was identified during a study of T cells expressing NK-cell markers. As for this clonotype: Antigen specificity is unknown.

The CDR3 is made up of 17 amino acids. Points from the study as a whole: NKG2C+ dominant clonotypes from about 6 donors made up about 1.0-7.5% of CD8+ T cells. Expanded clones of NKG2C+ T cells had an unclear HCMV specificity.

cDNA encoding TCR beta was synthesized via 5'RACE template switching incorporating UMIs. With the 5' RACE reads reprocessed, TCRdb shows one record per CDR3 protein and no DNA. Its table records some 300,000 distinct CDR3 sequences. The chain uses TRBV12-3 or TRBV12-4 and TRBJ2-4; TCRdb's D call, TRBD2, is unchecked because there is no DNA. The receptor comes from a man between 18 and 35 years old in good health. Sequenced sample: blood T cells: a sorted CD56 or NKG2C T cell subset, CD4+ or CD8+ T cells, or bulk PBMC T cells (not recorded which). CDR3 protein: CASSFRLAVLAKNIQYF.